This record covers a single TCR beta chain. Its specificity is unknown. The repertoire was sequenced with immunoSEQ multiplex PCR; TCRdb's copy has only in-frame clones and lacks some. This sample has about 150,000 clones, with about nine tenths found just once. This entry belongs to a study of T cell responses to AZD1222 COVID-19 vaccine. Study-level results: Variant regions that are unmutated are reportedly the target of nearly half of spike-specific TCRs.

The CDR3 contains 14 residues. Germline V lookup: CDR1 LGHDT, CDR2 YNNKEL (reference sequence). Trimming left V 4 bases short and J 6 bases short, with 15 bases between. The chain employs TRBV3-1 (or the pseudogene TRBV3-2) and TRBJ1-2; a possible D gene is TRBD1 (5 bases). Sequences were derived from peripheral blood, sampled on day 0 of AZD1222 vaccination. This receptor was identified in an adult in good health. CDR3 amino acids: CASSLGRVVHGYTF. The CDR3 DNA follows: TGTGCCAGCAGCCTCGGCAGGGTCGTACATGGCTACACCTTC.